This entry lists 17 T cell receptor beta chains sequenced from one sample in a study of memory CD8 T cells in hepatitis C reinfection. Profiling relied on immunoSEQ multiplex PCR, and the TCRdb table lists in-frame clones only, not all of them. The sample includes 35,000 to 55,000 clones, 88% of them seen just once. Time point denoted: peak reinfection, 3 to 8 weeks after reinfection detection. TCR sequencing was done directly ex vivo on sorted cells, without expansion in vitro. Source material: naive CD8+ T cells sorted from blood. These TCRs come from a man aged 18 to 29 with hepatitis C virus infection.

The V and J genes are TRBV27 and TRBJ2-1, with TRBD2 matching over 9 bases. This CDR3 spans 15 amino acids. The V segment lost 7 bases and the J segment 7 bases; nucleotides outside the gene matches: 11. Germline V CDR1 and CDR2: MNHEY, SMNVEV (reference sequence). The CDR3 is CASTHIAGVFNEQFF. The CDR3 DNA reads TGTGCCAGCACCCATATAGCGGGAGTGTTTAATGAGCAGTTCTTC.

This clone showed up just once. The V call is TRBV5-5, the J call TRBJ2-7, with 8 bases identical to TRBD1. The V gene end was trimmed by 2 bases and the J gene end by 1 base; junction bases not matched to a gene: 2. This CDR3 has 14 amino acids. CDR1 is SGHKS, CDR2 YYEKEE, per germline (reference sequence). CDR3 in DNA: TGTGCCAGCAGCTTCGGGACAGGATCCTACGAGCAGTACTTC. Translated: CASSFGTGSYEQYF.

The V and J genes are TRBV5-1 and TRBJ1-3; 9 bases are shared with TRBD1. CDR3 length equals 16 residues. The germline V gene has CDR1 SGHRS and CDR2 YFSETQ. The junction had 7 bases not matched to a gene; V was cut back by 4 bases and J by 2 bases. CDR3 sequence reads: CASSLGTGYAGNTIYF. The CDR3 region has the DNA TGCGCCAGCAGCCTAGGGACAGGGTACGCTGGAAACACCATATATTTT.

This chain connects TRBV7-9 to TRBJ2-1, with a tentative D call TRBD2 (6 bases). Per the germline V gene, CDR1 is SEHNR and CDR2 is FQNEAQ (reference sequence). The V end was cut by 5 bases, the J end by 3 bases, with 20 bases between. The CDR3 runs 17 residues. The CDR3 reads CASSPVEGGVLYNEQFF. The CDR3 coding sequence is TGTGCCAGCAGCCCGGTTGAGGGCGGGGTGCTCTACAATGAGCAGTTCTTC.

As DNA, the CDR3 is TGTGCCAGCAGCTTAGCTAGCGGGGGGGTCTACGAGCAGTACGTC. Encoded protein: CASSLASGGVYEQYV. This sequence joins TRBV7-2 and TRBJ2-7, with 11 bases identical to TRBD2. From germline, CDR1 is SGHTA and CDR2 FQGNSA. The CDR3 has 15 amino acids. V was clipped by 0 bases and J by 3 bases; unmatched bases: 1.

The chain is built from TRBV5-1 and TRBJ1-1, with 11 bases that match TRBD1. In germline, CDR1 is SGHRS, CDR2 YFSETQ. The V segment lost 2 bases and the J segment 1 base; nucleotides outside the gene matches: 1. The length of the CDR3 is 15 residues. Here the CDR3 DNA reads TGCGCCAGCAGCTTTGGACAGGGGGCGAACACTGAAGCTTTCTTT. It encodes CASSFGQGANTEAFF.

The chain employs TRBV27 and TRBJ2-1, with D unresolved. The V gene lost 9 bases and the J gene lost 8 bases, with 17 bases spanning the gap. Germline V gene lookup returns CDR1 MNHEY and CDR2 SMNVEV (reference sequence). There are 13 residues in the CDR3. CDR3 coding DNA: TGTGCCAGTTCCTCGATTCCTACGGATGAGCAGTTCTTC. The encoded protein is CASSSIPTDEQFF.

This sequence joins TRBV30 and TRBJ1-3; no reliable D call. Germline V gives CDR1 GTSNPN, CDR2 SVGIG (reference sequence). CDR3 length equals 15 residues. Between the trimmed V and J ends, which lost 1 base and 1 base, there was a span of 11 bases. In DNA form, the CDR3 reads TGTGCCTGGAGTGGTGAGGTCCTATCTGGAAACACCATATATTTT. Its translation: CAWSGEVLSGNTIYF.

The V and J genes are TRBV9 and TRBJ2-1; 7 bases line up with TRBD1. After removal of 0 bases from V and 7 bases from J, the junction contained 10 bases not matched to a gene. This CDR3 spans 16 amino acids. The germline gives CDR1 SGDLS, CDR2 YYNGEE. This chain's CDR3 is CASSVGDSGGWNEQFF. The CDR3, as DNA: TGTGCCAGCAGCGTAGGGGACAGTGGTGGTTGGAATGAGCAGTTCTTC. The full variable domain, in which reference TRBV9 and TRBJ2-1 provide the parts outside the CDR3, is DSGVTQTPKHLITATGQRVTLRCSPRSGDLSVYWYQQSLDQGLQFLIQYYNGEERAKGNILERFSAQQFPDLHSELNLSSLELGDSALYFCASSVGDSGGWNEQFFGPGTRLTVL.

J is TRBJ1-2 and V is TRBV29-1, with D possibly TRBD1 on 5 matching bases. Looked up from germline, CDR1 is SQVTM and CDR2 is ANQGSEA. V shed 4 bases and J shed 4 bases, with 7 bases lying between them. The CDR3 is 11 residues long. CDR3: CSVVRGYGYTF. CDR3 nucleotides: TGCAGCGTTGTAAGGGGCTATGGCTACACCTTC.

This chain joins TRBV20-1 and TRBJ2-1, with D possibly being TRBD2 (5 bases). V was pared by 1 base and J by 7 bases, with 5 bases between. Germline CDR1 is DFQATT and CDR2 is SNEGSKA (reference sequence). The CDR3 has 11 amino acids. The CDR3 DNA sequence: TGCAGTGCTAGAGCGGGGAATGAGCAGTTCTTC. Translating it yields CSARAGNEQFF.

The chain carries TRBV29-1 and TRBJ1-1, with D possibly matching TRBD1 (5 bases). The germline CDR1 and CDR2 sequences are SQVTM and ANQGSEA. Trimming pared 3 bases from V and 3 bases from J, leaving 11 bases between. The CDR3 is 13 amino acids. CDR3: CSVESGIDTEAFF. The CDR3 nucleotides read TGCAGCGTTGAGTCAGGGATAGACACTGAAGCTTTCTTT.

The J gene is TRBJ1-2, the V gene TRBV4-1; D perhaps matches TRBD1 (6 bases). Germline loops: CDR1 MGHRA, CDR2 YSYEKL. CDR3 size: 14 residues. V lost 0 bases and J lost 8, with 13 bases in between. The CDR3 reads CASSQDSGGAGYTF. The CDR3 DNA reads as TGCGCCAGCAGCCAAGATTCGGGGGGGGCAGGCTACACCTTC.

V usage is TRBV6-5 and J usage is TRBJ2-1; 12 bases map to TRBD2. The CDR3 is 15 amino acids. J was trimmed by 10 bases and V by 5 bases; bases with no gene match: 9. From germline, CDR1 is MNHEY and CDR2 SVGAGI. CDR3 nucleotide sequence: TGTGCCAGCAGTCCTAGCGGGAGGGCCTCTTGGGAGCAGTTCTTC. Its translation: CASSPSGRASWEQFF.

This sequence joins TRBV7-9 and TRBJ2-3; D is perhaps TRBD2 (6 bases). Germline loops: CDR1 SEHNR, CDR2 FQNEAQ (reference sequence). This CDR3 has 13 residues. V was clipped by 4 bases and J by 4 bases, with 9 bases between them. Written as DNA, the CDR3 is TGTGCCAGCAGCTCCACTAGCCCAGATACGCAGTATTTT. Encoded protein: CASSSTSPDTQYF. The variable domain in full, with the rest retrieved from reference TRBV7-9 and TRBJ2-3, is DTGVSQNPRHKITKRGQNVTFRCDPISEHNRLYWYRQTLGQGPEFLTYFQNEAQLEKSRLLSDRFSAERPKGSFSTLEIQRTEQGDSAMYLCASSSTSPDTQYFGPGTRLTVL.

The V and J genes are TRBV19 and TRBJ1-2, with unresolved D. The CDR3 spans 12 residues. The ends were cut back, 4 bases at V and 2 bases at J, with 5 bases in the middle. Germline CDR1 LNHDA, CDR2 SQIVND (reference sequence). In DNA, the CDR3 is TGTGCCAGTAGTAGCAGGAACTATGGCTACACCTTC. Translating it yields CASSSRNYGYTF. Using reference TRBV19 and TRBJ1-2 for the parts outside the CDR3, the full variable domain is DGGITQSPKYLFRKEGQNVTLSCEQNLNHDAMYWYRQDPGQGLRLIYYSQIVNDFQKGDIAEGYSVSREKKESFPLTVTSAQKNPTAFYLCASSSRNYGYTFGSGTRLTVV.

This chain uses TRBV29-1 with TRBJ2-7; 7 positions match TRBD2. The CDR3 contains 11 residues. Trimming took 2 bases from V and 6 from J; bases not matched to a gene: 1. The V gene's germline CDR1 is SQVTM and CDR2 ANQGSEA. The CDR3 protein is CSVESGGEQYF. CDR3 in DNA: TGCAGCGTTGAATCGGGGGGCGAGCAGTACTTC.